Each of the 30 T cell receptor beta chains below was sequenced from the same sample in a study of OX40 agonist ivuxolimab in advanced cancers. Generated by immunoSEQ multiplex PCR, the TCRdb table keeps only in-frame clones and is missing some. The sample has roughly 130,000 clones; about 94% are singletons. Material: CD4+ or CD8+ T cells sorted from blood, obtained in a trial of the OX40 agonist ivuxolimab. These receptors came from an adult with an advanced solid tumor such as melanoma, head and neck, liver or kidney cancer.

The table lists this clone with a count of one. This rearrangement joins TRBV28 to TRBJ2-1; the match to TRBD1 covers 10 bases. The CDR3 runs to 17 residues. Germline V gene lookup returns CDR1 MDHEN and CDR2 SYDVKM. After removal of 4 bases from V and 4 bases from J, the junction contained 10 bases not matched to a gene. CDR3 coding DNA: TGTGCCAGCAGTTCTCCCCGGACAGGGGGAGGGTACAATGAGCAGTTCTTC. Residues: CASSSPRTGGGYNEQFF.

The chain carries TRBV7-8 and TRBJ2-5, with D uncertain. The germline V gene encodes CDR1 SGHVS and CDR2 FQNEAQ. CDR3 length equals 12 residues. V was cut by 2 bases and J by 6 bases, with 7 bases left in between. CDR3 amino acids: CASSLSSQTQYF. CDR3 in DNA: TGTGCCAGCAGCTTAAGTAGCCAGACCCAGTACTTC.

The CDR3, as DNA: TGTGCCAGCAACCCGACCTACGAGCAGTACTTC. Its translation is CASNPTYEQYF. The chain couples TRBV2 to TRBJ2-7, with unresolved D. The V end was cut by 7 bases, the J end by 2 bases, with 6 bases between. The CDR3 is made up of 11 amino acids. Per the germline V gene, CDR1 is SNHLY and CDR2 is FYNNEI.

This chain connects TRBV9 to TRBJ1-2, with a possible D match to TRBD1 (5 bases). V was clipped by 0 bases and J by 8 bases, with 23 bases between them. The CDR3 runs 17 residues. Germline values: CDR1 SGDLS, CDR2 YYNGEE. The CDR3 nucleotides are TGTGCCAGCAGCGTAGCTCCACACAGTGGTGCAGGGAGAGGCTACACCTTC. It translates to CASSVAPHSGAGRGYTF.

The V gene is TRBV5-1, the J gene TRBJ1-1, with 11 bases that match TRBD1. Germline V gives CDR1 SGHRS, CDR2 YFSETQ. CDR3 size: 16 residues. Trimming cost V 1 base and J 6 bases; bases outside gene matches: 8. The CDR3 region is CASSLRGQGAGAEAFF. CDR3 in DNA: TGCGCCAGCAGCTTGCGAGGACAGGGGGCAGGGGCTGAAGCTTTCTTT.

The rearrangement joins TRBV4-2 to TRBJ2-4; D remains ambiguous. With 3 bases removed from V and 7 bases from J, the gap between germline ends came to 16 bases. This CDR3 contains 15 residues. Germline lookup yields CDR1 LGHNA and CDR2 YNFKEQ. CDR3 DNA sequence: TGTGCCAGCAGCCAGGCCGGAGTGGCCGGGAACATTCAGTACTTC. Protein product: CASSQAGVAGNIQYF.

This chain connects TRBV7-2 to TRBJ2-1; 9 bases align to TRBD2. The CDR3 sequence is 17 residues long. Germline trimming cut 5 bases from V and 2 bases from J; bases unmatched to any gene: 10. Germline V CDR1 and CDR2: SGHTA, FQGNSA. CDR3 in amino acids: CASSVYASGITYNEQFF. DNA of the CDR3: TGTGCCAGCAGCGTATATGCTAGCGGGATAACCTACAATGAGCAGTTCTTC.

The rearrangement joins TRBV4-3 to TRBJ2-1, with 8 bases matching TRBD2. Germline trimming cut 1 base from V and 4 bases from J; bases unmatched to any gene: 6. Germline V gene lookup returns CDR1 LGHNA and CDR2 YSLEER. The CDR3 contains 16 residues. The CDR3 sequence is CASSQVPGGLYNEQFF. The CDR3 nucleotides read TGCGCCAGCAGCCAAGTCCCGGGAGGGCTGTACAATGAGCAGTTCTTC.

The rearrangement joins TRBV19 to TRBJ2-1, with 12 bases that match TRBD2. The CDR3 totals 15 residues. Germline V lookup: CDR1 LNHDA, CDR2 SQIVND (reference sequence). Losses at the gene ends were 1 base for V and 9 bases for J; bases not matched to a gene: 4. The CDR3 DNA reads as TGTGCCAGTAGTATAGGACTAGCGGGAGACGGTGAGCAGTTCTTC. Amino acid sequence: CASSIGLAGDGEQFF.

This clone has only one observation. V and J are TRBV9 and TRBJ1-6; D perhaps matches TRBD1 (5 bases). V was shortened by 2 bases and J by 8 bases, with 14 bases between the two germline ends. The germline CDR1 and CDR2 sequences are SGDLS and YYNGEE. The CDR3 runs 15 residues. CDR3 nucleotide sequence: TGTGCCAGCAGCGTCAAAACGCGGGGGGATTCACCCCTCCACTTT. Translating gives CASSVKTRGDSPLHF.

The CDR3 DNA reads TGTGCCTGGAGTAACAGGGTTTCTAATGAAAAACTGTTTTTT. It translates to CAWSNRVSNEKLFF. V and J are TRBV30 and TRBJ1-4; possibly TRBD1 for D (6 bases). CDR1 GTSNPN and CDR2 SVGIG come from the germline V gene (reference sequence). Trimming pared 2 bases from V and 3 bases from J, leaving 10 bases between. The CDR3 sequence is 14 residues long.

This clone was picked up one time. The chain has TRBV7-3 and TRBJ2-7; D might be TRBD2 (6 bases). Germline V gene sequence: CDR1 SGHTA, CDR2 FQGTGA. CDR3 size: 14 residues. Trimming cost V 5 bases and J 6 bases, with 17 bases left between them. CDR3 DNA sequence: TGTGCCAGCAGCACCGAAGGGAGGTCAGGCGAGCAGTACTTC. Its translation: CASSTEGRSGEQYF.

This chain connects TRBV14 to TRBJ2-3; 9 nucleotides match TRBD2. The ends lost 4 bases at V and 2 bases at J; junction bases unmatched: 13. CDR3 length: 18 residues. The germline CDR1 and CDR2 sequences are SGHDN and FVKESK. The CDR3 region has the DNA TGTGCCAGCAGCCTCTACTTCTCCTCTAGCGGGGCCACAGATACGCAGTATTTT. Residues: CASSLYFSSSGATDTQYF.

This chain joins TRBV4-2 and TRBJ2-3, with TRBD1 as a possible D gene (5 bases). The V end lost 0 bases, the J end lost 7 bases, and 17 bases lay between the germline ends. The CDR3 is made up of 16 amino acids. Germline-derived CDR1 and CDR2 are LGHNA and YNFKEQ. The CDR3 sequence: CASSQEATRGSNTQYF. The CDR3 DNA reads as TGTGCCAGCAGCCAAGAAGCAACAAGGGGATCCAATACGCAGTATTTT.

The J gene is TRBJ1-1, the V gene TRBV19; 10 bases map to TRBD1. The CDR3 length is 15 residues. Germline loops: CDR1 LNHDA, CDR2 SQIVND (reference sequence). V shed 3 bases, J shed 5 bases, and the junction held 6 bases outside the gene matches. The CDR3 loop is CASSIGGTGVTEAFF. The CDR3 nucleotides read TGTGCCAGTAGTATTGGAGGGACAGGGGTGACTGAAGCTTTCTTT.

The J gene is TRBJ2-1, the V gene TRBV19; 7 nucleotides match TRBD1. The CDR3 runs 17 residues. Germline V gene lookup returns CDR1 LNHDA and CDR2 SQIVND (reference sequence). The V segment lost 4 bases and the J segment 0 bases; nucleotides outside the gene matches: 9. The DNA of the CDR3 is TGTGCCAGTAGTAAACCCCAGGGGGATAGCTCCTACAATGAGCAGTTCTTC. It codes for CASSKPQGDSSYNEQFF.

The CDR3 coding sequence is TGTGCCAGCAGCTCGTCAGGGGTAAATCAGCCCCAGCATTTT. This gives the protein CASSSSGVNQPQHF. The rearrangement joins TRBV5-5 to TRBJ1-5, with D possibly matching TRBD1 (6 bases). This CDR3 contains 14 residues. The germline V gene has CDR1 SGHKS and CDR2 YYEKEE (reference sequence). Trimming took 3 bases from V and 4 from J, leaving 11 bases between them.

The V call is TRBV6-4, the J call TRBJ2-2; the D is unclear. This CDR3 contains 14 residues. Germline loops: CDR1 MRHNA, CDR2 SNTAGT. V was pared by 4 bases and J by 1 base, with 7 bases between. The CDR3 sequence is CASSVKENTGELFF. The CDR3 DNA sequence: TGTGCCAGCAGTGTCAAAGAGAACACCGGGGAGCTGTTTTTT.

DNA of the CDR3: TGTGCCAGCAGTGATACGTACAGGGGGCTGGCTGGGGCCAACGTCCTGACTTTC. It encodes CASSDTYRGLAGANVLTF. The chain couples TRBV6-1 to TRBJ2-6; 9 bases align to TRBD1. The germline V gene has CDR1 MNHNS and CDR2 SASEGT. V was pared by 3 bases and J by 2 bases, with 8 bases of the junction left unmatched. The CDR3 is made up of 18 amino acids.

V gene TRBV6-1 combines with J gene TRBJ2-7; D might be TRBD1 (6 bases). Trimming removed 6 bases at V and 6 bases at J, with 18 bases between. The CDR3 covers 14 residues. CDR1 and CDR2 from the germline V gene are MNHNS and SASEGT. The CDR3 coding sequence is TGTGCCAGCAGAAGATCCGGGGACAACGGCGAGCAGTACTTC. It codes for CASRRSGDNGEQYF.

The gene calls are TRBV28 and TRBJ1-5, with unresolved D. Germline-derived CDR1 and CDR2 are MDHEN and SYDVKM. The CDR3 is made up of 14 amino acids. V was pared by 5 bases and J by 0 bases, with 8 bases between. The CDR3 DNA reads TGTGCCAGCAGTCCGGGGAATAGCAATCAGCCCCAGCATTTT. It yields the protein CASSPGNSNQPQHF.

This rearrangement joins TRBV7-7 to TRBJ1-4; D is perhaps TRBD1 (5 bases). From germline, CDR1 is SSHAT and CDR2 FNYEAQ (reference sequence). Trimming took off 5 bases at V and 5 bases at J, with 12 bases between the two ends. The CDR3 consists of 14 residues. CDR3 DNA sequence: TGTGCCAGCAGCCCGGGGACCTCAAATGAAAAACTGTTTTTT. The encoded protein is CASSPGTSNEKLFF.

The chain carries TRBV28 and TRBJ1-6; TRBD1 agrees at 9 bases. V lost 6 bases, J lost 2 bases, and 14 bases stayed unmatched. Per the germline V gene, CDR1 is MDHEN and CDR2 is SYDVKM. The CDR3 is 19 amino acids. The CDR3 spells CASSHMGQGVGTYNSPLHF. The CDR3 coding sequence is TGTGCCAGCAGCCACATGGGACAGGGAGTAGGTACCTATAATTCACCCCTCCACTTT.

The J gene is TRBJ1-1, the V gene TRBV6-4; D remains ambiguous. This CDR3 region has 15 residues. The germline CDR1 and CDR2 sequences are MRHNA and SNTAGT. V lost 3 bases, J lost 0 bases, and 11 bases lay in between. The CDR3 region is CASSDSPGLNTEAFF. CDR3 nucleotides: TGTGCCAGCAGTGATTCCCCCGGTCTGAACACTGAAGCTTTCTTT.

The table lists this clone with a count of one. The chain links TRBV28 to TRBJ1-2; D gene unclear. This CDR3 region has 16 residues. CDR1 MDHEN and CDR2 SYDVKM come from the germline V gene. Trimming removed 7 bases from V and 8 bases from J, with 26 bases in between. In DNA, the CDR3 is TGTGCCAGCAACATTCCGGACCTTTACGCGGGAGGAGGCTACACCTTC. Its translation: CASNIPDLYAGGGYTF.

This sequence joins TRBV11-3 and TRBJ2-7, with TRBD1 matching 7 bases. V lost 5 bases, J lost 2 bases, and 9 bases stayed unmatched. The CDR3 covers 15 residues. Germline V gene data show CDR1 as SGHNT and CDR2 as YENEEA. CDR3 in DNA: TGTGCCAGCAGCATCCCGTCGACAGGGACCTACGAGCAGTACTTC. Translation: CASSIPSTGTYEQYF.

V usage is TRBV18 and J usage is TRBJ2-7; TRBD2 aligns across 8 bases. Germline V gene data show CDR1 as KGHSH and CDR2 as LQKENI. This CDR3 spans 19 amino acids. Trimming at V came to 3 bases and at J to 0 bases, leaving 16 bases not matched to a gene. CDR3 in amino acids: CASSPLPGGAQKDSYEQYF. The CDR3 DNA sequence: TGTGCCAGCTCACCGCTGCCGGGGGGGGCCCAGAAAGACTCCTACGAGCAGTACTTC.

V gene TRBV27 combines with J gene TRBJ1-2; D may be TRBD1 (6 bases). The V gene's germline CDR1 is MNHEY and CDR2 SMNVEV (reference sequence). Trimming cost V 6 bases and J 0 bases, with 17 bases left between them. The CDR3 length is 16 residues. The CDR3 nucleotides read TGTGCCAGCAGATCAAGCCGGACAGCTACTAACTATGGCTACACCTTC. Amino acid sequence: CASRSSRTATNYGYTF.

This sequence joins TRBV11-2 and TRBJ2-5; 10 bases align to TRBD2. Trimming at V came to 5 bases and at J to 2 bases, leaving 11 bases not matched to a gene. Looked up from germline, CDR1 is SGHAT and CDR2 is FQNNGV. The CDR3 totals 17 residues. CDR3 region: CASSRRGTSVQQETQYF. The CDR3 DNA reads as TGTGCCAGCAGCCGTAGAGGGACTAGCGTGCAGCAAGAGACCCAGTACTTC.

This clone appeared once. The rearrangement uses TRBV10-1 and TRBJ2-3; weak D call: TRBD1 (5 bases). This CDR3 contains 13 residues. Per germline, CDR1 WNHNN and CDR2 SYGVQD (reference sequence). Trimming removed 5 bases at V and 7 bases at J, with 13 bases between. CDR3 coding DNA: TGCGCCAGCAGTTTCTCGAAGGGGAATACGCAGTATTTT. Its translation is CASSFSKGNTQYF.